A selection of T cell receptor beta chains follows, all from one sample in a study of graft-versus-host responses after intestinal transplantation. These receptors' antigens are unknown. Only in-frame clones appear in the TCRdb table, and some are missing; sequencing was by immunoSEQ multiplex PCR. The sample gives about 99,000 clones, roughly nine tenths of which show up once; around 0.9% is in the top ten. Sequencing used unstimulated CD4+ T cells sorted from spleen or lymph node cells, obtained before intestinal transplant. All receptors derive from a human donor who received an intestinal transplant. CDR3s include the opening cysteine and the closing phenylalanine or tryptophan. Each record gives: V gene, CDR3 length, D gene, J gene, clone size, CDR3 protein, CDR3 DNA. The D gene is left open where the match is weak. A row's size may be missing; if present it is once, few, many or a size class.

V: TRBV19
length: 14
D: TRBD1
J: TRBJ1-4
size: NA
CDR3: CASARDRDNEKLFF
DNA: TGTGCCAGTGCCCGGGACAGGGATAATGAAAAACTGTTTTTT

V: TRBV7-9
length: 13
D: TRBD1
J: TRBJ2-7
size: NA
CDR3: CASKGTVVYEQYF
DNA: TGTGCCAGCAAGGGGACAGTGGTGTACGAGCAGTACTTC

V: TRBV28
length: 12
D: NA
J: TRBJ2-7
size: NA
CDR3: CASSLINHEQYF
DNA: TGTGCCAGCAGCCTCATTAACCACGAGCAGTACTTC

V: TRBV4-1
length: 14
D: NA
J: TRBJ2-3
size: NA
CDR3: CASSLRDSTDTQYF
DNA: TGCGCCAGCAGCCTCCGGGACAGCACAGATACGCAGTATTTT

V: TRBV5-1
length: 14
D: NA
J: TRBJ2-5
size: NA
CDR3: CASSTGRGQETQYF
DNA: TGCGCCAGCAGCACCGGGAGGGGGCAGGAGACCCAGTACTTC

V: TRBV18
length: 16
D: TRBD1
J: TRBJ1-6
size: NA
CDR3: CVSSPPPGGYNSPLHF
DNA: TGTGTCAGTTCACCACCTCCAGGGGGTTATAATTCACCCCTCCACTTT

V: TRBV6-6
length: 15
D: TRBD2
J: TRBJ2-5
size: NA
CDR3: CASSYSKRGEETQYF
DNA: TGTGCCAGCAGTTACTCGAAGCGGGGAGAAGAGACCCAGTACTTC

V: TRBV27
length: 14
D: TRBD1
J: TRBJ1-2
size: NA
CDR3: CASSLEGQGDGYTF
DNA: TGTGCCAGCAGTTTAGAGGGACAGGGAGATGGCTACACCTTC

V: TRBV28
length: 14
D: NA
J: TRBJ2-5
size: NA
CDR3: CASRPGERWETQYF
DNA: TGTGCCAGCAGACCCGGGGAGCGTTGGGAGACCCAGTACTTC

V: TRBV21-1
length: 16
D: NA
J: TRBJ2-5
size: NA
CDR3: CASSKALDRDQETQYF
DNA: TGTGCCAGCAGCAAAGCCCTGGACAGGGACCAAGAGACCCAGTACTTC

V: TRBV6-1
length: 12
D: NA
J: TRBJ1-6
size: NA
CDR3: CASNRPNSPLHF
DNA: TGTGCCAGCAATCGACCAAATTCACCCCTCCACTTT

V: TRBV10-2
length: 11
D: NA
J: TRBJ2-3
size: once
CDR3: CASSESVTPAF
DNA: TGCGCCAGCAGTGAGTCCGTGACTCCCGCTTTT

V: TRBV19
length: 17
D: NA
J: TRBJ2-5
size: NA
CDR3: CASSTTSLGGPVETQYF
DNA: TGTGCCAGTAGTACCACCTCCCTCGGGGGCCCGGTAGAGACCCAGTACTTC

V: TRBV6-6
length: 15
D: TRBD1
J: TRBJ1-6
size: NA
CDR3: CASSYSGTDNSPLHF
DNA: TGTGCCAGCAGTTACTCCGGGACAGATAATTCACCCCTCCACTTT